The entry that follows covers one TCR beta chain sequence. This clonotype occurred many times. The specificity of this receptor is unknown. Base quality data are lacking; no much larger clone is found one base away. The time point label of this sample denotes: sample taken at primary tumor resection. The donors were more than 65 patients from the lung TRACERx cohort who had early-stage, untreated non-small cell lung cancer. Without any cell sorting, TCR sequencing was performed on whole RNA extracted either from tumor and nontumor lung tissue or from cryopreserved PBMC samples. A patient was chosen for TCR sequencing only when enough RNA was available from at least two tumor regions. Tumor and adjacent nontumor lung specimens were reviewed by a lung pathologist before selection. These data come from a study of spatial heterogeneity in lung cancer (dated 2019 in TCRdb). With respect to the entire study: More beta-chain than alpha-chain transcripts were consistently detected, likely reflecting higher beta-chain transcript abundance. A strong correlation was found between TCR transcript counts in tumor regions and a T cell transcriptional module score from matched bulk RNA-seq. In the raw uncorrected reads, each unique combination of TCR and UMI appeared more than ten times on average. TCR alpha and beta repertoires were quantitatively compared across multiple tumor regions, matched nontumor lung and blood in non-small cell lung cancer. TCR repertoire features were related to nonsynonymous mutation counts determined by whole-exome sequencing of tumor tissue. Both alpha and beta chains were TCR-sequenced in samples taken at surgery, namely 220 tumor regions, under 80 matched nontumor lung samples and 50 to 60 PBMC samples.

The paper's findings and limits, for the study overall: Confirming at a functional level the hypothesis that regional TCRs recognize regional mutations was considered to require additional single-cell paired TCR alpha and beta sequencing. TCR-seq coverage of tumor T cells was estimated at only 5.5% to 8.5% for alpha chains and 13% for beta chains. The count of ubiquitous expanded TCRs correlated with the count of ubiquitous nonsynonymous mutations, and the count of regional expanded TCRs correlated with the count of regional nonsynonymous mutations. The tumor nonsynonymous mutation count correlated with the number of expanded alpha and beta TCRs within the tumor.

The receptor library was made with 5' RACE. TCRdb lists the instrument as NextSeq 500. The TCR library protocol attached a unique molecular identifier to each TCR cDNA molecule to allow correction of PCR and sequencing errors. Per the authors' processing: TCR identification, UMI-based error correction and CDR3 extraction were all carried out with Decombinator tools. Expanded TCRs were defined as those above a frequency of 2 per 1,000, corresponding to the top 1% of the tumor frequency distribution. Expanded tumor TCRs were classed as regional if statistically deemed absent (corrected P<0.05) from at least one tumor region, otherwise ubiquitous. Each repertoire was subsampled 100 times to 5,000 TCRs, after which Renyi diversity was computed with the R vegan package. CDR3 similarity networks were built from amino acid triplet string-kernel similarity, connecting CDR3s with pairwise similarity above 0.82. TCRdb reprocessed the public reads (quality trimming at Q25 with fastp, clone calling with MiXCR) and kept in-frame beta chains. Rows are unified per CDR3 protein, each entry keeping the most common DNA and genes. TCRdb, rather than the study authors, made the V and J calls. This sample holds about 6,300 distinct CDR3 sequences; 1% to 1.5% were observed only once. Approximately 9.4% of the sample lies in the top ten.

Inclusive of the bounding cysteine and phenylalanine, the CDR3 is 12 residues long. The only DNA kept is the CDR3, 36 bases in frame from the first base. V is pared back by 4 bases and J by 8 bases, with 12 bases lying between the germline termini. CDR1 and CDR2 (SGHRS, YFSETQ) derive from the germline V gene. The source material was lung tumor tissue, sampled at surgery. The chain is assembled from TRBV5-1 and TRBJ1-2; matching of 6 bases hints at TRBD1 as the D gene. This receptor was identified in a male donor with early-stage non-small cell lung cancer. The base sequence is TGCGCCAGCAGCACGACAGGTCTCGGCTACACCTTC. Translated, this gives CASSTTGLGYTF.